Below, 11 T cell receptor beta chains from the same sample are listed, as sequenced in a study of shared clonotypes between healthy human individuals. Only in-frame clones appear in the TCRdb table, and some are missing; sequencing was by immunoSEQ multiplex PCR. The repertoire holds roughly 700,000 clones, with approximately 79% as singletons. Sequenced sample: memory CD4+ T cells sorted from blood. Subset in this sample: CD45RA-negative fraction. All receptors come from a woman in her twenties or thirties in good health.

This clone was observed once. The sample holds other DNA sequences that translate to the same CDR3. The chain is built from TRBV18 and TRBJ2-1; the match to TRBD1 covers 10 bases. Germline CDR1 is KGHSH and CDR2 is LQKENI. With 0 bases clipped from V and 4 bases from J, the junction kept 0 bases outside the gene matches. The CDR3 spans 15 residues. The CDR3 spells CASSPPGQGYNEQFF. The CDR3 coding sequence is TGTGCCAGCTCACCACCGGGACAGGGGTACAATGAGCAGTTCTTC.

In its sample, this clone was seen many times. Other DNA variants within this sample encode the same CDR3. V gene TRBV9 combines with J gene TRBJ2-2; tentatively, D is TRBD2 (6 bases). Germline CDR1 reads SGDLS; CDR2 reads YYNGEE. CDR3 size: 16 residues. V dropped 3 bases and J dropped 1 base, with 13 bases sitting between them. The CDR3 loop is CASSASSVENTGELFF. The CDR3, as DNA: TGTGCCAGCAGCGCCTCTAGCGTCGAGAACACCGGGGAGCTGTTTTTT.

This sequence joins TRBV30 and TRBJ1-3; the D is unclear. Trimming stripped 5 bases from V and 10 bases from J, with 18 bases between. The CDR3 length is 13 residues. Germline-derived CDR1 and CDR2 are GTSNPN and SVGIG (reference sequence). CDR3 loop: CAWCPPEQKTIYF. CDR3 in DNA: TGTGCCTGGTGTCCTCCCGAACAGAAAACCATATATTTT.

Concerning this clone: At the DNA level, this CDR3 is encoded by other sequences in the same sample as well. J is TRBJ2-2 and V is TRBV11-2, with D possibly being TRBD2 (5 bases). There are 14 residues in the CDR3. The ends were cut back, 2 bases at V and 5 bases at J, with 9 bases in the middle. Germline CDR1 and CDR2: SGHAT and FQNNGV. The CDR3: CASSLTGGTGELFF. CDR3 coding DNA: TGTGCCAGCAGCTTAACCGGAGGTACCGGGGAGCTGTTTTTT.

In nucleotides, the CDR3 is TGTGCCAGCAGCTTAGTTCGCAATGAGCAGTTCTTC. Translation: CASSLVRNEQFF. The gene calls are TRBV11-2 and TRBJ2-1; the D is unclear. The CDR3 length is 12 residues. The germline CDR1 and CDR2 sequences are SGHAT and FQNNGV. With 1 base removed from V and 6 bases from J, the gap between germline ends came to 4 bases.

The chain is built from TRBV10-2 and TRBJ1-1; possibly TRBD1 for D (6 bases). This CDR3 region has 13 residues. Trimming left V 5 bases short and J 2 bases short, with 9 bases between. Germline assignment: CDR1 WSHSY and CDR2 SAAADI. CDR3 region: CASSLQGNTEAFF. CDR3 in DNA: TGCGCCAGCAGTCTACAGGGAAACACTGAAGCTTTCTTT.

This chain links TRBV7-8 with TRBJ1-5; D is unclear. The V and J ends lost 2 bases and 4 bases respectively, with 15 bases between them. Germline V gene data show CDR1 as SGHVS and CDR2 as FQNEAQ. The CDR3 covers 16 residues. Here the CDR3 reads CASSLRRGSVNQPQHF. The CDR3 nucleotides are TGTGCCAGCAGCTTACGCCGGGGATCGGTAAATCAGCCCCAGCATTTT.

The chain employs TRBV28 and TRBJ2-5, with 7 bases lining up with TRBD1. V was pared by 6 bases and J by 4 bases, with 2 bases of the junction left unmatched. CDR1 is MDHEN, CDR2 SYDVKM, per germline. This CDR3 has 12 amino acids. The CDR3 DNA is TGTGCCAGCAGACAGGGGCGAGAGACCCAGTACTTC. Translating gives CASRQGRETQYF. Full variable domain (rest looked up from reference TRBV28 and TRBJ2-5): DVKVTQSSRYLVKRTGEKVFLECVQDMDHENMFWYRQDPGLGLRLIYFSYDVKMKEKGDIPEGYSVSREKKERFSLILESASTNQTSMYLCASRQGRETQYFGPGTRLLVL.

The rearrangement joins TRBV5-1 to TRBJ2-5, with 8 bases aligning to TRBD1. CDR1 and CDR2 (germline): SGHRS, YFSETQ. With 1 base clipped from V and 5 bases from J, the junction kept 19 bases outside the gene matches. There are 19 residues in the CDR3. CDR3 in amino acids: CASSLWAGTAGGGRETQYF. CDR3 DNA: TGCGCCAGCAGCTTGTGGGCCGGGACTGCAGGGGGCGGGCGCGAGACCCAGTACTTC. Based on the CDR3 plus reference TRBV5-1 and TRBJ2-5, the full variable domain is KAGVTQTPRYLIKTRGQQVTLSCSPISGHRSVSWYQQTPGQGLQFLFEYFSETQRNKGNFPGRFSGRQFSNSRSEMNVSTLELGDSALYLCASSLWAGTAGGGRETQYFGPGTRLLVL.

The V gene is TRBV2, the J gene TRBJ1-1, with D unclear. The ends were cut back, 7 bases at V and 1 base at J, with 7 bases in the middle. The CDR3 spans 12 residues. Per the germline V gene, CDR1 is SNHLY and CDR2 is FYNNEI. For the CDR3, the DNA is TGTGCCAGCACGGCCCAGAACACTGAAGCTTTCTTT. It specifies CASTAQNTEAFF.

CDR3 loop: CASSARHRGRDQETQYF. The CDR3 DNA reads as TGTGCCAGCAGCGCCCGCCACAGGGGAAGGGACCAAGAGACCCAGTACTTC. The rearrangement links TRBV7-6 to TRBJ2-5; 7 nucleotides agree with TRBD1. The ends lost 5 bases at V and 0 bases at J; junction bases unmatched: 12. Germline CDR1 SGHVS, CDR2 FNYEAQ. The CDR3 is 17 residues long.